This T cell receptor beta chain was recovered during a study of immune cell composition in non-small cell lung cancer. Normal lung was taken at the farthest possible site, at least 3 cm from tumour. Using immunoSEQ multiplex PCR, the repertoire was profiled, and TCRdb retains in-frame clones only, with some absent. The sample lists approximately 700 clones; 88% were seen once. This TCR came from a human donor with non-small cell lung cancer. The sample consisted of non-adjacent lung tissue.

CDR3 nucleotides: TGCGCCAGCTCAGGGGTTACTGAAGCTTTCTTT. Its protein is CASSGVTEAFF. V is TRBV10-2 and J is TRBJ1-1; D perhaps matches TRBD1 (6 bases). Trimming stripped 8 bases from V and 5 bases from J, with 9 bases between. Germline V CDR1 and CDR2: WSHSY, SAAADI. The CDR3 length is 11 residues.